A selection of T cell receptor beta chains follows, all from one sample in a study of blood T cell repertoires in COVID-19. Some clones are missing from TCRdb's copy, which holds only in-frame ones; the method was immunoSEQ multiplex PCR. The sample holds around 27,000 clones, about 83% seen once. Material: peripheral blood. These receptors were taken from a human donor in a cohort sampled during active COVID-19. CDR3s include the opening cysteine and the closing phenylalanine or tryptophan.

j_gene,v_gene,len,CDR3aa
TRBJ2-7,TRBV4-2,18,CASSQDRMGGPSSYEQYF
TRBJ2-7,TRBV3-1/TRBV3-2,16,CASSQDLASGSYEQYF
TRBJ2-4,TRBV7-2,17,CASSLMQSGGALNIQYF
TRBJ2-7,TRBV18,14,CASSLRTSTNEQYF
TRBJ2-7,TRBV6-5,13,CASRGTGLYEQYF
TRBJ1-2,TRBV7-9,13,CASTQDRDDGYTF
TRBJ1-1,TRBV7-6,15,CASSLGAGESSEAFF
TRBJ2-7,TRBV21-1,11,CASSTTYEQYF
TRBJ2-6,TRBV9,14,CASSVSTGANVLTF
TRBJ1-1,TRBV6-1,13,CASSEVEQAPAFF
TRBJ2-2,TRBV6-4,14,CASSEQGSTGELFF
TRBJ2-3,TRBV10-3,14,CAISGTSGPDTQYF
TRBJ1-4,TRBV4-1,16,CASSRDTAGTNEKLFF
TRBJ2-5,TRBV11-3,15,CASSQNAGKGETQYF
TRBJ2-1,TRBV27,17,CASSLSGVGIGGNEQFF
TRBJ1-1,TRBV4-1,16,CASSQHQGALGTEAFF
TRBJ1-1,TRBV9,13,CASSVEAGTEAFF
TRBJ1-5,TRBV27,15,CASSQTGAPGQPQHF
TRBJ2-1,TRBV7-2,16,CASSLSGLASYNEQFF
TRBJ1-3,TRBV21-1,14,CASGITGAGNTIYF
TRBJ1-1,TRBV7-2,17,CASSLLGPGSGGTEAFF
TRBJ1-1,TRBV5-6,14,CASSLQGSVTEAFF
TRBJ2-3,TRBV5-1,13,CASSVGGTDTQYF
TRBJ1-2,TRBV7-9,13,CASSLGVPEGYTF